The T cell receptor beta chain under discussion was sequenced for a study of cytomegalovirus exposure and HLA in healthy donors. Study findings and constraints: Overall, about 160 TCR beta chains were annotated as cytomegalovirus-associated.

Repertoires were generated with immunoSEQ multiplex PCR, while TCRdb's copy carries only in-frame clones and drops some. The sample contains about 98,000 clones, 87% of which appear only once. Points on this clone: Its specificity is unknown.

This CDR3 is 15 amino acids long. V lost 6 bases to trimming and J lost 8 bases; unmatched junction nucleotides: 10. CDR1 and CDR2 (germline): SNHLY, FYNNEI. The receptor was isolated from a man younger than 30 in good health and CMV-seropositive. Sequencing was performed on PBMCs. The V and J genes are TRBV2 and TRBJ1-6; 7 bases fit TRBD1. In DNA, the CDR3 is TGTGCCAGCAGGACGAACAGGGGAGTGGATTCACCCCTCCACTTT. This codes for CASRTNRGVDSPLHF.